This entry lists 18 T cell receptor beta chains sequenced from one sample in a study of radiation and T cells in renal cell carcinoma. This table comes from immunoSEQ multiplex PCR, and its TCRdb copy is limited to in-frame clones, with some not included. The sample holds around 160,000 clones, 88% seen once. Time point given: baseline pretreatment blood. As for treatment: 15 Gy SBRT to primary tumor, nephrectomy 4 weeks later. Sequencing was performed on blood, taken from a patient whose treatment included radiotherapy and nephrectomy. These TCRs come from a woman aged 70-85 years with renal cell carcinoma.

This chain joins TRBV9 and TRBJ2-1; perhaps TRBD2 as D (6 bases). The V gene's germline CDR1 is SGDLS and CDR2 YYNGEE. Trimming removed 3 bases from V and 9 bases from J, with 7 bases in between. CDR3 size: 11 residues. The CDR3 DNA sequence: TGTGCCAGCAGCGACGGGGGTGAGCAGTTCTTC. Protein sequence: CASSDGGEQFF.

Notes on this clone: Other DNA sequences of this sample code for an identical CDR3. V usage is TRBV28 and J usage is TRBJ1-2; maybe TRBD1 (6 bases). The CDR3 is 13 amino acids. Germline assignment: CDR1 MDHEN and CDR2 SYDVKM. V dropped 2 bases and J dropped 4 bases, with 8 bases sitting between them. The CDR3: CASSLRGGYGYTF. In nucleotides, the CDR3 is TGTGCCAGCAGTTTACGAGGGGGCTATGGCTACACCTTC.

The gene calls are TRBV7-2 and TRBJ1-5; weak D call: TRBD1 (5 bases). CDR1 is SGHTA and CDR2 is FQGNSA in the germline V gene. The length of the CDR3 is 15 residues. Trimming removed 5 bases at V and 3 bases at J, with 14 bases between. Here the CDR3 reads CASSLGAGYNQPQHF. CDR3 DNA: TGTGCCAGCAGCCTCGGGGCGGGGTACAATCAGCCCCAGCATTTT.

This sequence joins TRBV6-6 and TRBJ1-1, with TRBD1 as a possible D gene (5 bases). In germline, CDR1 is MNHNY, CDR2 SVGAGI (reference sequence). This CDR3 region has 15 residues. V lost 5 bases and J 5 bases, leaving 18 bases between the germline ends. CDR3 in amino acids: CASSGQRGEGTEAFF. In nucleotides, the CDR3 is TGTGCCAGCAGTGGCCAGAGGGGTGAAGGGACTGAAGCTTTCTTT.

The gene calls are TRBV19 and TRBJ1-1; D might be TRBD1 (6 bases). V was pared by 3 bases and J by 4 bases, with 15 bases between. Germline values: CDR1 LNHDA, CDR2 SQIVND (reference sequence). The CDR3 totals 15 residues. CDR3 residues: CASSITLTGSTEAFF. The CDR3 DNA reads as TGTGCCAGTAGTATCACTCTAACAGGGAGCACTGAAGCTTTCTTT.

The chain recombines TRBV2 with TRBJ1-5; no reliable D call. The V gene's germline CDR1 is SNHLY and CDR2 FYNNEI. Trimming shortened V by 5 bases and J by 7 bases, and 21 bases separated the two germline ends. The CDR3 length is 16 residues. The CDR3 loop is CASSKFEGLGGQPQHF. CDR3 DNA sequence: TGTGCCAGCAGTAAGTTTGAGGGCCTAGGAGGACAGCCCCAGCATTTT.

A word on this clone: Germline and junction disagree at one end, which may indicate a read error. This chain connects TRBV7-7 to TRBJ2-2; 9 positions match TRBD1. CDR1 is SSHAT, CDR2 FNYEAQ, per germline (reference sequence). The CDR3 is 15 amino acids. The CDR3 nucleotides read TGTGCTAGCAGCCCCGACAGGGGGAAGATCGGGGAGCTGTTTTTT. This translates into CASSPDRGKIGELFF.

The gene calls are TRBV5-5 and TRBJ1-3; TRBD1 might be the D (5 bases). Trimming removed 4 bases from V and 0 bases from J, with 17 bases in between. CDR1 and CDR2 from the germline V gene are SGHKS and YYEKEE (reference sequence). The CDR3 has 17 residues. The CDR3 region has the DNA TGTGCCAGCAGCGCGTCTGACAGTTTCAGCTCTGGAAACACCATATATTTT. Translating it yields CASSASDSFSSGNTIYF.

The V call is TRBV15, the J call TRBJ2-5; perhaps TRBD1 as D (6 bases). The CDR3 consists of 16 residues. Trimming cost V 0 bases and J 5 bases, with 16 bases left between them. Per the germline V gene, CDR1 is LNHNV and CDR2 is YYDKDF (reference sequence). The CDR3 bases are TGTGCCACCAGCAGAGATCATGTACAGGGTGCGGAGACCCAGTACTTC. Translation gives CATSRDHVQGAETQYF.

The chain combines TRBV6-1 with TRBJ1-2; possible D gene TRBD1, 6 bases. Germline CDR1 MNHNS, CDR2 SASEGT. V was shortened by 4 bases and J by 3 bases, with 15 bases between the two germline ends. The CDR3 is made up of 15 amino acids. The CDR3 DNA reads as TGTGCCAGCAGTGCTGGGGGCGCGGGTGACTATGGCTACACCTTC. Translating it yields CASSAGGAGDYGYTF.

The chain carries TRBV7-9 and TRBJ2-2; perhaps D is TRBD1 or TRBD2 (5 bases each). Between the trimmed V and J ends, which lost 4 bases and 5 bases, there was a span of 20 bases. This CDR3 spans 17 amino acids. Per germline, CDR1 SEHNR and CDR2 FQNEAQ (reference sequence). The chain's CDR3 is CASSSTNGTERTGELFF. The CDR3 DNA is TGTGCCAGCAGCTCGACGAATGGGACGGAGAGAACCGGGGAGCTGTTTTTT.

The CDR3 DNA reads as TGTGCCAGCAGCCCCAATATCGACGGCAGCTCCTATAATTCACCCCTCCACTTT. Its translation is CASSPNIDGSSYNSPLHF. The chain recombines TRBV11-2 with TRBJ1-6; no reliable D call. The CDR3 consists of 18 residues. V lost 5 bases and J 0 bases, leaving 17 bases between the germline ends. Germline CDR1 reads SGHAT; CDR2 reads FQNNGV.

The chain is built from TRBV4-1 and TRBJ1-2; D remains ambiguous. CDR1 and CDR2 from the germline V gene are MGHRA and YSYEKL. The CDR3 has 15 residues. Trimming removed 3 bases at V and 1 base at J, with 12 bases between. CDR3 amino acids: CASSQGLRINYGYTF. The CDR3 DNA reads as TGCGCCAGCAGCCAGGGTCTACGGATTAACTATGGCTACACCTTC.

The chain couples TRBV5-1 to TRBJ2-5, with a tentative D call TRBD1 (6 bases). Trimming shortened V by 0 bases and J by 11 bases, and 17 bases separated the two germline ends. The CDR3 is made up of 14 amino acids. Germline V gives CDR1 SGHRS, CDR2 YFSETQ. CDR3 loop: CASSLDGQPVKQYF. CDR3 DNA: TGCGCCAGCAGCTTGGATGGACAGCCCGTAAAGCAGTACTTC.

The chain combines TRBV6-1 with TRBJ1-5; D not resolved. Deletions cut 1 base from V and 9 bases from J, with 10 bases between. CDR1 MNHNS and CDR2 SASEGT come from the germline V gene. The CDR3 length is 13 residues. The CDR3 is CASSEGPLLPQHF. The CDR3, as DNA: TGTGCCAGCAGTGAAGGCCCGCTATTGCCCCAGCATTTT.

V and J are TRBV19 and TRBJ1-5; D gene ambiguous. The CDR3 spans 12 residues. Germline lookup yields CDR1 LNHDA and CDR2 SQIVND (reference sequence). V dropped 7 bases and J dropped 8 bases, with 12 bases sitting between them. The CDR3 DNA is TGTGCCAGTAACGGCGACTCAAAGCCCCAGCATTTT. This codes for CASNGDSKPQHF.

The chain has TRBV7-2 and TRBJ2-3; D may correspond to TRBD1 or TRBD2 (5 bases each). Germline assignment: CDR1 SGHTA and CDR2 FQGNSA. Trimming pared 1 base from V and 2 bases from J, leaving 7 bases between. The CDR3 contains 14 residues. The CDR3 loop reads CASSLGDLTDTQYF. DNA for the CDR3: TGTGCCAGCAGCTTAGGGGACCTCACAGATACGCAGTATTTT.

V gene TRBV18 combines with J gene TRBJ2-5; 14 positions agree with TRBD2. Trimming cost V 4 bases and J 3 bases; bases outside gene matches: 1. Germline V lookup: CDR1 KGHSH, CDR2 LQKENI. This CDR3 contains 15 residues. CDR3 in amino acids: CASSRGLAGEETQYF. DNA of the CDR3: TGTGCCAGCTCACGGGGACTAGCGGGGGAAGAGACCCAGTACTTC.